This TCR beta chain appears in the sequencing data of a study of blood T cell repertoires in COVID-19. Study-wide background: PBMCs, B-cell-depleted T cells, or T cells were the source of the cDNA or gDNA that made up the material.

Sequenced by immunoSEQ multiplex PCR; TCRdb stores in-frame clones only, minus some. Of approximately 150,000 clones in the sample, around 85% were seen once. The CDR3 loop spans 13 amino acids. J lost 10 bases, V lost 2 bases, and 8 bases had no gene match. The germline gives CDR1 SQVTM, CDR2 ANQGSEA. In assigning cohorts, the study relied on participant-reported clinical history. The study counted Cohort 3 donors as recovered given two negative PCRs, clearance, or symptom resolution. The chain combines TRBV29-1 with TRBJ2-1, with 7 bases identical to TRBD2. This sequence was found in a woman aged 40 to 50 who had recovered from COVID-19. Sequencing used PBMCs or T cells enriched from blood (not recorded which). In nucleotides, the CDR3 is TGCAGCGTTGAATCGGAGTTTAGCGGGGAGCAGTTCTTC. As protein: CSVESEFSGEQFF.